The entry that follows covers one T cell receptor (beta chain) sequence. As yet, its antigen is unknown. The CDR3 has 14 residues. Germline V gene lookup returns CDR1 SGHAT and CDR2 FQDESV (reference sequence). The V and J ends lost 0 bases and 4 bases respectively, with 8 bases between them. This sample is part of a study of blood T cells in healthy people across ages. Findings and limits, study-wide: Fewer expanded clones and more diversity marked long-lived versus aged donors.

A second about 7 to 12 cycle PCR used barcoded and J-beta primers. TCRdb re-analysed the 5' RACE reads in MiXCR, keeping a single row per CDR3 protein. The table lists over 1,500,000 distinct CDR3 sequences, about 49% of them singletons. Sequencing was carried out using blood. The chain links TRBV11-1 to TRBJ2-3; D call uncertain. The sequence was collected from a middle-aged woman in good health. This CDR3 reads CASSLAGLSDTQYF. CDR3 DNA sequence: TGTGCCAGCAGCTTAGCAGGGCTCTCAGATACGCAGTATTTT.